Below, 23 T cell receptor beta chains from the same sample are listed, as sequenced in a study of control samples from healthy donors and cancer patients. The repertoire was sequenced with immunoSEQ multiplex PCR; TCRdb's copy has only in-frame clones and lacks some. This sample yields a few hundred thousand clones, of which over 75% are seen a single time; approximately 6.3% belongs to the top ten. The material sequenced was PBMCs. All receptors derive from a man aged 40-50 years with head and neck cancer.

J is TRBJ1-1 and V is TRBV5-4; no definite D call. The germline V gene has CDR1 SGHNT and CDR2 YYREEE (reference sequence). V lost 3 bases and J 0 bases, leaving 9 bases between the germline ends. This CDR3 is 14 amino acids long. CDR3 amino acids: CASSSGKMNTEAFF. The CDR3 DNA follows: TGTGCCAGCAGCTCAGGCAAGATGAACACTGAAGCTTTCTTT.

This chain links TRBV3-1 (or the pseudogene TRBV3-2) with TRBJ2-1; D gene unclear. This CDR3 comprises 13 residues. Trimming took 4 bases from V and 2 from J, leaving 6 bases between them. Germline V lookup: CDR1 LGHDT, CDR2 YNNKEL (reference sequence). The CDR3 coding sequence is TGTGCCAGCAGCCGCGGCACCTACAATGAGCAGTTCTTC. Translated, it gives CASSRGTYNEQFF.

V and J are TRBV27 and TRBJ2-7; 8 bases align to TRBD1. The V segment lost 4 bases and the J segment 2 bases; nucleotides outside the gene matches: 4. The CDR3 has 14 amino acids. Germline lookup yields CDR1 MNHEY and CDR2 SMNVEV (reference sequence). The CDR3, as DNA: TGTGCCAGCAGTTCCGGGACAGGACCCTACGAGCAGTACTTC. Translating it yields CASSSGTGPYEQYF.

J is TRBJ1-1 and V is TRBV18; D ambiguous. This CDR3 comprises 13 residues. V lost 0 bases and J 10 bases, leaving 12 bases between the germline ends. Germline V lookup: CDR1 KGHSH, CDR2 LQKENI. In DNA, the CDR3 is TGTGCCAGCTCACCACCTCTGGGCCAAACAGCTTTCTTT. Its translation: CASSPPLGQTAFF.

The chain has TRBV11-2 and TRBJ2-7; no definite D call. The CDR3 has 14 amino acids. Trimming removed 1 base from V and 3 bases from J, with 10 bases in between. Germline V gives CDR1 SGHAT, CDR2 FQNNGV. The CDR3 DNA follows: TGTGCCAGCAGCTTAGTTCAGATTGGCTACGAGCAGTACTTC. As protein: CASSLVQIGYEQYF.

The CDR3 DNA sequence: TGTGCCTCTATAGCGGCGACCTACAATGAGCAGTTCTTC. Protein sequence: CASIAATYNEQFF. V and J are TRBV30 and TRBJ2-1; the D gene is possibly TRBD2 (6 bases). Germline V gene data show CDR1 as GTSNPN and CDR2 as SVGIG (reference sequence). With 7 bases removed from V and 2 bases from J, the gap between germline ends came to 12 bases. The CDR3 has 13 amino acids.

The chain employs TRBV5-4 and TRBJ2-1, with 13 bases fitting TRBD2. CDR1 and CDR2 from the germline V gene are SGHNT and YYREEE (reference sequence). CDR3 length: 17 amino acids. V lost 3 bases and J lost 0; bases outside the gene matches: 3. This chain's CDR3 is CASSSRTSGSSYNEQFF. The DNA of the CDR3 is TGTGCCAGCAGCTCCCGGACTAGCGGGAGCTCCTACAATGAGCAGTTCTTC.

This chain joins TRBV5-4 and TRBJ2-3; 8 bases map to TRBD2. The CDR3 is 15 residues long. The V gene's germline CDR1 is SGHNT and CDR2 YYREEE (reference sequence). The V gene end was trimmed by 1 base and the J gene end by 6 bases; junction bases not matched to a gene: 7. This CDR3 reads CASSLMGSGADTQYF. In nucleotides, the CDR3 is TGTGCCAGCAGCTTGATGGGTAGCGGGGCCGATACGCAGTATTTT.

The DNA of the CDR3 is TGTGCCAGCAGCGACGGACAGGGGAACTATGGCTACACCTTC. Amino acids: CASSDGQGNYGYTF. The chain uses TRBV6-5 and TRBJ1-2; 9 nucleotides agree with TRBD1. Germline CDR1 MNHEY, CDR2 SVGAGI. With 6 bases clipped from V and 2 bases from J, the junction kept 4 bases outside the gene matches. The length of the CDR3 is 14 residues.

This rearrangement joins TRBV14 to TRBJ1-4; perhaps TRBD1 as D (5 bases). Germline loops: CDR1 SGHDN, CDR2 FVKESK. The CDR3 loop spans 16 amino acids. Trimming cost V 4 bases and J 8 bases, with 20 bases left between them. The CDR3 reads CASSPPGDRAREKLFF. CDR3 DNA sequence: TGTGCCAGCAGCCCCCCCGGCGACAGAGCTAGGGAAAAACTGTTTTTT.

V gene TRBV7-2 combines with J gene TRBJ1-5; D possibly corresponds to TRBD1 (5 bases). The germline V gene encodes CDR1 SGHTA and CDR2 FQGNSA. The length of the CDR3 is 17 residues. Trimming stripped 4 bases from V and 4 bases from J, with 20 bases between. CDR3 sequence reads: CASSSPPGTGFNQPQHF. The CDR3, as DNA: TGTGCCAGCAGCTCTCCCCCCGGTACAGGCTTTAATCAGCCCCAGCATTTT. The variable domain in full, completed from reference TRBV7-2 and TRBJ1-5, reads GAGVSQSPSNKVTEKGKDVELRCDPISGHTALYWYRQSLGQGLEFLIYFQGNSAPDKSGLPSDRFSAERTGGSVSTLTIQRTQQEDSAVYLCASSSPPGTGFNQPQHFGDGTRLSIL.

This clone came up once. The rearrangement joins TRBV7-2 to TRBJ2-3, with TRBD1 matching 9 bases. This CDR3 region has 15 residues. V was pared by 5 bases and J by 1 base, with 4 bases of the junction left unmatched. Germline lookup yields CDR1 SGHTA and CDR2 FQGNSA. The CDR3 nucleotides read TGTGCCAGCAGCGCCCGGACAGGGGGCACAGATACGCAGTATTTT. This gives the protein CASSARTGGTDTQYF. The full variable domain, with the rest looked up from reference TRBV7-2 and TRBJ2-3, is GAGVSQSPSNKVTEKGKDVELRCDPISGHTALYWYRQSLGQGLEFLIYFQGNSAPDKSGLPSDRFSAERTGGSVSTLTIQRTQQEDSAVYLCASSARTGGTDTQYFGPGTRLTVL.

A single count supports this clone. This chain links TRBV5-6 with TRBJ1-4; tentative D call: TRBD1 (6 bases). The ends were cut back, 4 bases at V and 13 bases at J, with 14 bases in the middle. The germline V gene encodes CDR1 SGHDT and CDR2 YYEEEE. The CDR3 has 12 amino acids. CDR3 sequence (DNA): TGTGCCAGCAGCGTCCAGGGGTTCGGACTGTTTTTT. Translation: CASSVQGFGLFF. Combining the CDR3 with reference TRBV5-6 and TRBJ1-4 gives the whole variable domain DAGVTQSPTHLIKTRGQQVTLRCSPKSGHDTVSWYQQALGQGPQFIFQYYEEEERQRGNFPDRFSGHQFPNYSSELNVNALLLGDSALYLCASSVQGFGLFFGSGTQLSVL.

J is TRBJ1-1 and V is TRBV6-5; D call uncertain. The length of the CDR3 is 13 residues. The germline V gene encodes CDR1 MNHEY and CDR2 SVGAGI. The V and J ends lost 5 bases and 11 bases respectively, with 18 bases between them. CDR3 protein: CASSPRVEVGAFF. Here the CDR3 DNA reads TGTGCCAGCAGTCCTCGTGTCGAGGTGGGCGCTTTCTTT.

The genes are TRBV5-1 and TRBJ2-2, with 10 positions matching TRBD1. J lost 3 bases, V lost 6 bases, and 5 bases had no gene match. The germline CDR1 and CDR2 sequences are SGHRS and YFSETQ. The CDR3 runs to 15 residues. CDR3 region: CASTPGQGYTGELFF. The CDR3 region has the DNA TGCGCCAGCACCCCGGGACAGGGGTACACCGGGGAGCTGTTTTTT.

V usage is TRBV5-4 and J usage is TRBJ2-5; 7 bases are shared with TRBD2. V lost 0 bases to trimming and J lost 1 base; unmatched junction nucleotides: 0. CDR1 and CDR2 from the germline V gene are SGHNT and YYREEE (reference sequence). The length of the CDR3 is 14 residues. The chain's CDR3 is CASSLGTSQETQYF. CDR3 coding DNA: TGTGCCAGCAGCTTGGGGACTAGCCAAGAGACCCAGTACTTC. The full variable domain, completed using reference TRBV5-4 and TRBJ2-5, is ETGVTQSPTHLIKTRGQQVTLRCSSQSGHNTVSWYQQALGQGPQFIFQYYREEENGRGNFPPRFSGLQFPNYSSELNVNALELDDSALYLCASSLGTSQETQYFGPGTRLLVL.

The chain carries TRBV6-5 and TRBJ2-3; possible D gene TRBD1, 5 bases. Germline V gene lookup returns CDR1 MNHEY and CDR2 SVGAGI. The CDR3 extends over 14 amino acids. V dropped 7 bases and J dropped 2 bases, with 13 bases sitting between them. This CDR3 reads CASIDSWVTDTQYF. CDR3 coding DNA: TGTGCCAGCATAGACAGCTGGGTCACAGATACGCAGTATTTT.

CDR3 coding DNA: TGTGCCAGCAGTTCCCGACCCCCCTATAGCAATCAGCCCCAGCATTTT. Protein: CASSSRPPYSNQPQHF. The chain has TRBV27 and TRBJ1-5; D is unclear. Germline CDR1 MNHEY, CDR2 SMNVEV (reference sequence). V was pared by 4 bases and J by 0 bases, with 13 bases between. This CDR3 has 16 residues.

The chain employs TRBV6-5 and TRBJ1-2; 8 nucleotides agree with TRBD1. The CDR3 consists of 13 residues. J gave up 7 bases and V 6 bases, and 7 bases lay outside the gene matches. Germline CDR1 reads MNHEY; CDR2 reads SVGAGI. The CDR3 sequence: CASRTPGGLGYTF. The CDR3 DNA reads as TGTGCCAGCAGGACCCCAGGGGGCCTTGGCTACACCTTC.

The rearrangement joins TRBV11-2 to TRBJ2-3; 13 nucleotides line up with TRBD2. Trimming at V came to 5 bases and at J to 4 bases, leaving 3 bases not matched to a gene. This CDR3 has 15 amino acids. Germline CDR1 is SGHAT and CDR2 is FQNNGV. This CDR3 reads CASSLTSGGADTQYF. CDR3 DNA sequence: TGTGCCAGCAGCCTCACTAGCGGGGGGGCAGATACGCAGTATTTT.

The genes are TRBV11-2 and TRBJ2-7, with 11 bases aligning to TRBD2. The junction had 11 bases not matched to a gene; V was cut back by 0 bases and J by 4 bases. The CDR3 is made up of 18 amino acids. CDR1 is SGHAT, CDR2 FQNNGV, per germline. CDR3 in amino acids: CASSLDSGRALIVYEQYF. As DNA, the CDR3 is TGTGCCAGCAGCTTAGATAGCGGGAGGGCCTTGATTGTTTACGAGCAGTACTTC.

The chain recombines TRBV7-9 with TRBJ1-4; D is uncertain. CDR3 length equals 12 residues. CDR1 and CDR2 from the germline V gene are SEHNR and FQNEAQ (reference sequence). V was cut by 3 bases and J by 8 bases, with 7 bases left in between. DNA of the CDR3: TGTGCCAGCAGCTTGACTCCCGAAAAACTGTTTTTT. Its protein product is CASSLTPEKLFF.

The V call is TRBV5-1, the J call TRBJ1-3, with 9 nucleotides matching TRBD1. J gave up 1 base and V 5 bases, and 4 bases lay outside the gene matches. CDR3 length: 15 residues. Germline-derived CDR1 and CDR2 are SGHRS and YFSETQ. The CDR3 is CASREGTGSGNTIYF. CDR3 nucleotides: TGCGCCAGCAGAGAAGGGACAGGGTCTGGAAACACCATATATTTT.